The 23 T cell receptor beta chains presented below share a single source sample, sequenced in a study of blood T cell repertoires in COVID-19. TCRdb's copy holds only in-frame clones and misses some; the assay was immunoSEQ multiplex PCR. The sample has roughly 120,000 clones, 75% to 85% seen once. Sample: peripheral blood. These TCRs come from a woman aged 60-75 years with acute or convalescent COVID-19.

The count of this clone is one. The rearrangement uses TRBV30 and TRBJ2-2; D uncertain. CDR3 length: 12 residues. Germline-derived CDR1 and CDR2 are GTSNPN and SVGIG (reference sequence). V was trimmed by 5 bases and J by 6 bases, leaving 10 bases between them. CDR3 DNA: TGTGCCTGGGTGTCAACGGCCGGGGAGCTGTTTTTT. Protein sequence: CAWVSTAGELFF.

The chain couples TRBV28 to TRBJ1-2, with 7 bases aligning to TRBD1. Germline values: CDR1 MDHEN, CDR2 SYDVKM. This CDR3 has 14 residues. The ends lost 10 bases at V and 5 bases at J; junction bases unmatched: 13. The CDR3 spells CATYSGTASYGYTF. For the CDR3, the DNA is TGTGCCACCTACTCCGGGACAGCGTCGTATGGCTACACCTTC.

J is TRBJ2-7 and V is TRBV19; D gene uncertain. V gave up 4 bases and J gave up 0 bases, with 4 bases separating them. The length of the CDR3 is 12 residues. CDR1 is LNHDA and CDR2 is SQIVND in the germline V gene (reference sequence). The CDR3 DNA reads TGTGCCAGTAGTACCCGCTCCTACGAGCAGTACTTC. It translates to CASSTRSYEQYF. The complete variable domain, with remaining parts taken from reference TRBV19 and TRBJ2-7, reads DGGITQSPKYLFRKEGQNVTLSCEQNLNHDAMYWYRQDPGQGLRLIYYSQIVNDFQKGDIAEGYSVSREKKESFPLTVTSAQKNPTAFYLCASSTRSYEQYFGPGTRLTVT.

The genes are TRBV3-1 (or the pseudogene TRBV3-2) and TRBJ1-1, with D uncertain. Trimming took off 4 bases at V and 2 bases at J, with 14 bases between the two ends. CDR1 and CDR2 (germline): LGHDT, YNNKEL (reference sequence). This CDR3 region has 15 residues. The CDR3 spells CASSPLSHVNTEAFF. The CDR3, as DNA: TGTGCCAGCAGCCCCCTAAGCCACGTAAACACTGAAGCTTTCTTT.

The J gene is TRBJ2-1, the V gene TRBV7-2; 11 positions agree with TRBD1. V shed 5 bases and J 8 bases; nucleotides not matched to a gene: 11. The CDR3 sequence is 16 residues long. Germline V lookup: CDR1 SGHTA, CDR2 FQGNSA. The CDR3 DNA is TGTGCCAGCAGCCCACAGGGGACAGGGGGTAGCGATGAGCAGTTCTTC. Its translation is CASSPQGTGGSDEQFF. Full variable domain (rest looked up from reference TRBV7-2 and TRBJ2-1): GAGVSQSPSNKVTEKGKDVELRCDPISGHTALYWYRQSLGQGLEFLIYFQGNSAPDKSGLPSDRFSAERTGGSVSTLTIQRTQQEDSAVYLCASSPQGTGGSDEQFFGPGTRLTVL.

The table lists this clone with a count of one. The chain has TRBV6-5 and TRBJ2-7; TRBD1 might be the D (5 bases). Trimming stripped 7 bases from V and 0 bases from J, with 16 bases between. The CDR3 is made up of 15 amino acids. CDR1 is MNHEY and CDR2 is SVGAGI in the germline V gene. This chain's CDR3 is CASKKGRQLSYEQYF. In DNA, the CDR3 is TGTGCCAGCAAAAAAGGGCGACAGCTCTCCTACGAGCAGTACTTC.

In this sample, this clone turned up a few times. The chain has TRBV19 and TRBJ1-3; no clear D gene. CDR3 length: 14 residues. The V end was cut by 7 bases, the J end by 0 bases, with 10 bases between. CDR1 and CDR2 (germline): LNHDA, SQIVND (reference sequence). CDR3 amino acids: CASKSASSGNTIYF. CDR3 nucleotide sequence: TGTGCCAGTAAATCAGCGAGCTCTGGAAACACCATATATTTT.

The rearrangement uses TRBV19 and TRBJ2-3; TRBD1 aligns across 7 bases. V lost 5 bases to trimming and J lost 4 bases; unmatched junction nucleotides: 3. Per the germline V gene, CDR1 is LNHDA and CDR2 is SQIVND (reference sequence). This CDR3 region has 13 residues. CDR3 DNA: TGTGCCAGTAGTCGCACAGGGGCAGATACGCAGTATTTT. Amino acid sequence: CASSRTGADTQYF.

V is TRBV5-1 and J is TRBJ1-6; D not resolved. The CDR3 consists of 13 residues. Germline CDR1 SGHRS, CDR2 YFSETQ. With 6 bases removed from V and 5 bases from J, the gap between germline ends came to 9 bases. The CDR3, as DNA: TGCGCCAGCAAGCTCTTCAATAATTCACCCCTCCACTTT. Translated: CASKLFNNSPLHF.

As concerns this clone: At the DNA level, this CDR3 is encoded by other sequences in the same sample as well. The chain couples TRBV3-1 (or the pseudogene TRBV3-2) to TRBJ2-5; 14 bases align to TRBD2. Germline V gene sequence: CDR1 LGHDT, CDR2 YNNKEL (reference sequence). V shed 4 bases, J shed 1 base, and the junction held 2 bases outside the gene matches. The CDR3 consists of 16 residues. The CDR3 protein is CASSRGLAGGQETQYF. CDR3 in DNA: TGTGCCAGCAGCCGCGGACTAGCGGGGGGCCAAGAGACCCAGTACTTC.

The chain recombines TRBV28 with TRBJ1-1; 9 bases map to TRBD1. The CDR3 totals 14 residues. Germline assignment: CDR1 MDHEN and CDR2 SYDVKM. J lost 4 bases, V lost 7 bases, and 7 bases had no gene match. The CDR3 coding sequence is TGTGCCAGCACCCTCAGACAGGGGGGCACTGAAGCTTTCTTT. Protein product: CASTLRQGGTEAFF. The variable domain in full, completed from reference TRBV28 and TRBJ1-1, reads DVKVTQSSRYLVKRTGEKVFLECVQDMDHENMFWYRQDPGLGLRLIYFSYDVKMKEKGDIPEGYSVSREKKERFSLILESASTNQTSMYLCASTLRQGGTEAFFGQGTRLTVV.

The CDR3 spells CASSPGGEGYTF. Written as DNA, the CDR3 is TGTGCCAGCAGCCCAGGGGGCGAGGGCTACACCTTC. The chain combines TRBV7-6 with TRBJ1-2; 8 nucleotides align to TRBD1. This CDR3 spans 12 amino acids. Losses at the gene ends were 5 bases for V and 8 bases for J; bases not matched to a gene: 4. The germline V gene encodes CDR1 SGHVS and CDR2 FNYEAQ. Full variable domain (outside the CDR3, taken from reference TRBV7-6 and TRBJ1-2): GAGVSQSPRYKVTKRGQDVALRCDPISGHVSLYWYRQALGQGPEFLTYFNYEAQQDKSGLPNDRFSAERPEGSISTLTIQRTEQRDSAMYRCASSPGGEGYTFGSGTRLTVV.

CDR3 amino acids: CASSRTGLNTEAFF. In DNA, the CDR3 is TGTGCCAGCAGTAGGACAGGGCTGAACACTGAAGCTTTCTTT. This chain joins TRBV6-6 and TRBJ1-1; 8 bases line up with TRBD1. CDR1 MNHNY and CDR2 SVGAGI come from the germline V gene (reference sequence). The CDR3 runs to 14 residues. V was pared by 5 bases and J by 0 bases, with 2 bases of the junction left unmatched.

This chain links TRBV5-1 with TRBJ1-3; D possibly corresponds to TRBD1 (5 bases). CDR1 is SGHRS, CDR2 YFSETQ, per germline. Trimming left V 0 bases short and J 5 bases short, with 9 bases between. This CDR3 has 14 amino acids. In DNA form, the CDR3 reads TGCGCCAGCAGCTTGGCTGGGGCTAGAAACACCATATATTTT. Amino acid sequence: CASSLAGARNTIYF. The full variable domain, rest sourced from reference TRBV5-1 and TRBJ1-3, is KAGVTQTPRYLIKTRGQQVTLSCSPISGHRSVSWYQQTPGQGLQFLFEYFSETQRNKGNFPGRFSGRQFSNSRSEMNVSTLELGDSALYLCASSLAGARNTIYFGEGSWLTVV.

The chain recombines TRBV7-2 with TRBJ1-2, with D uncertain. V gave up 6 bases and J gave up 3 bases, with 14 bases separating them. Germline CDR1 SGHTA, CDR2 FQGNSA. This CDR3 is 14 amino acids long. CDR3 DNA sequence: TGTGCCAGCAGACCACCGGGAAACTACTATGGCTACACCTTC. It encodes CASRPPGNYYGYTF.

The chain employs TRBV4-1 and TRBJ1-3; D is ambiguous. Trimming took 5 bases from V and 0 from J, leaving 5 bases between them. From germline, CDR1 is MGHRA and CDR2 YSYEKL. This CDR3 region has 13 residues. CDR3 coding DNA: TGCGCCAGCAGCGTTTACTCTGGAAACACCATATATTTT. Translating gives CASSVYSGNTIYF.

This chain connects TRBV4-3 to TRBJ2-1; TRBD2 matches at 7 bases. Germline lookup yields CDR1 LGHNA and CDR2 YSLEER. With V trimmed by 1 base and J by 8 bases, 5 bases remained unmatched. CDR3 length equals 14 residues. CDR3 residues: CASSQGTRVYEQFF. The CDR3 region has the DNA TGCGCCAGCAGCCAAGGGACTAGAGTCTATGAGCAGTTCTTC.

This chain connects TRBV4-3 to TRBJ1-1, with D unclear. Trimming stripped 0 bases from V and 1 base from J, with 9 bases between. The V gene's germline CDR1 is LGHNA and CDR2 YSLEER. The CDR3 consists of 15 residues. CDR3 region: CASSQDVNQNTEAFF. In nucleotides, the CDR3 is TGCGCCAGCAGCCAAGATGTCAATCAGAACACTGAAGCTTTCTTT.

CDR3 sequence reads: CASSHLGGEDGYTF. The CDR3 nucleotides read TGTGCCAGCAGTCACCTCGGTGGGGAGGACGGCTACACCTTC. This chain links TRBV6-5 with TRBJ1-2; unclear D gene. Germline CDR1 is MNHEY and CDR2 is SVGAGI. The CDR3 covers 14 residues. The V end lost 5 bases, the J end lost 8 bases, and 18 bases lay between the germline ends.

This sequence joins TRBV15 and TRBJ2-1, with TRBD2 identical over 9 bases. The J segment lost 5 bases and the V segment lost 0 bases, leaving 8 bases of the junction unmatched. Germline CDR1 LNHNV, CDR2 YYDKDF (reference sequence). The length of the CDR3 is 17 residues. The CDR3 DNA reads as TGTGCCACCAGCAGAGATAGGTGGGCGGGGGGGAACAATGAGCAGTTCTTC. Its translation is CATSRDRWAGGNNEQFF.

This chain uses TRBV5-1 with TRBJ1-4; D is undetermined. This CDR3 contains 13 residues. Germline-derived CDR1 and CDR2 are SGHRS and YFSETQ. Trimming pared 4 bases from V and 2 bases from J, leaving 6 bases between. The DNA for the CDR3 is TGCGCCAGCAGCCGCAGGACTAATGAAAAACTGTTTTTT. Its protein product is CASSRRTNEKLFF.

V is TRBV11-2 and J is TRBJ2-2; D remains ambiguous. V was trimmed by 5 bases and J by 8 bases, leaving 12 bases between them. CDR3 length: 13 residues. Germline-derived CDR1 and CDR2 are SGHAT and FQNNGV. CDR3 DNA sequence: TGTGCCAGCAGCCACTTGACTGAGGGGGAGCTGTTTTTT. Translation gives CASSHLTEGELFF.

This clone was recorded a few times. The chain employs TRBV16 and TRBJ2-5, with 9 nucleotides matching TRBD1. This CDR3 comprises 15 residues. CDR1 is KGHSY and CDR2 is FQNENV in the germline V gene. Germline trimming cut 2 bases from V and 4 bases from J; bases unmatched to any gene: 5. The CDR3 DNA follows: TGTGCCAGCAGCCAAACGAAACAGGGGGCAGAGACCCAGTACTTC. The encoded protein is CASSQTKQGAETQYF.